This T cell receptor (beta chain) was found in a study of blood T cell repertoires in COVID-19. Study background: Acute-phase and convalescent COVID-19 samples originated in the United States, Italy and Spain. From T cells, B-cell-depleted T cells, or PBMCs came the material, which was cDNA or gDNA.

The V and J ends lost 2 bases and 5 bases respectively, with 3 bases between them. The CDR3 is made up of 11 amino acids. Germline loops: CDR1 MNHEY, CDR2 SVGAGI. In the original processing: By means of reference gene primer amplification, nucleated cell counts were estimated. Only in-frame clones appear in the TCRdb table, and some are missing; sequencing was by immunoSEQ multiplex PCR. Clonal size and the V and J genes are those of that table, whereas D and trimming came from the DNA. This table holds 200,000 to 250,000 clones, around 86% found once. Sequenced sample: peripheral blood. This chain uses TRBV6-5 with TRBJ1-1; D gene ambiguous. This clonotype originated in a man in his 60s who had recovered from COVID-19. CDR3 sequence: CASSYQTEAFF. The CDR3 nucleotides read TGTGCCAGCAGTTACCAAACTGAAGCTTTCTTT.